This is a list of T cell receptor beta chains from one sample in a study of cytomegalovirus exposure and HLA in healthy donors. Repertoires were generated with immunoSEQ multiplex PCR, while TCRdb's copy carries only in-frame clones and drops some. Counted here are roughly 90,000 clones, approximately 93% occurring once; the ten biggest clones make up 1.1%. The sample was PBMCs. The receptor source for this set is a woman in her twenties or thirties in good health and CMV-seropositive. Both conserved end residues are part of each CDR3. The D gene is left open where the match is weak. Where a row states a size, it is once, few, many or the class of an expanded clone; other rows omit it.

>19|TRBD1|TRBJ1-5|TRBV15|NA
TGTGCCACCAGCAGAGCTCGCCGTTCGAAACAGGGGGCATATCAGCCCCAGCATTTT
CATSRARRSKQGAYQPQHF
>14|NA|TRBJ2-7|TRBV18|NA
TGTGCCAGCTCACTCTCGACTGTGTCCTACGAGCAGTACTTC
CASSLSTVSYEQYF
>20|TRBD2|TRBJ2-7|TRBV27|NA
TGTGCCAGCAGTAACAAAATGCCCCACGGGACTAGCGGGAGACGCTACGAGCAGTACTTC
CASSNKMPHGTSGRRYEQYF
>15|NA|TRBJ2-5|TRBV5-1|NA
TGCGCCAGCAGCCCAGGTCTGGTAGCGTCAGAGACCCAGTACTTC
CASSPGLVASETQYF
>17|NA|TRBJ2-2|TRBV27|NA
TGTGCCAGCAGCCGCCACCCGAGCGGAGCGAACACCGGGGAGCTGTTTTTT
CASSRHPSGANTGELFF
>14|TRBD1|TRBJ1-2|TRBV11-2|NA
TGTGCCAGCAGCTTAGCTTCGGGACAGGGCGGCTACACCTTC
CASSLASGQGGYTF
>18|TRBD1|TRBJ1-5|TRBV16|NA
TGTGCCAGCAGCCAATCGGATTTCGGACAGGGGAAACGTCAGCCCCAGCATTTT
CASSQSDFGQGKRQPQHF
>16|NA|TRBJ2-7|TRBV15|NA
TGTGCCACCAGCAGAGATCATGCAGCGGGCATGGACGAGCAGTACTTC
CATSRDHAAGMDEQYF
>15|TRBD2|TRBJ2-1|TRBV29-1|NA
TGCAGCGTTGAGGGTTTAGCGGGAGTTAGGTATGAGCAGTTCTTC
CSVEGLAGVRYEQFF
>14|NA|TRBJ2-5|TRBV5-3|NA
TGTGCCAGAAGTGGTCAGGGGTATAGGGAGACCCAGTACTTC
CARSGQGYRETQYF
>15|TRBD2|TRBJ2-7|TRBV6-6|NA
TGTGCCAGCAGCGGCGGGAGGGAGGGTCGCTACGAGCAGTACTTC
CASSGGREGRYEQYF
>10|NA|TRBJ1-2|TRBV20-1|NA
TGCAGTGCTCTAGCGCCCGGCTACACCTTC
CSALAPGYTF
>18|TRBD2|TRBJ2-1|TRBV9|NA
TGTGCCAGCAGCCCTGGTCTGGCGGGGGGAGGAGGATACAATGAGCAGTTCTTC
CASSPGLAGGGGYNEQFF
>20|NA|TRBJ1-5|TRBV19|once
TGTGCCAGTAGTAGAACGCCACGGGACACCCAAAGCGGGGGCAATCAGCCCCAGCATTTT
CASSRTPRDTQSGGNQPQHF
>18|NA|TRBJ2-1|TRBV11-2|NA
TGTGCCAGCAGCTTAGGGGCATGGCAGTTGGTTAGGGGCAATGAGCAGTTCTTC
CASSLGAWQLVRGNEQFF
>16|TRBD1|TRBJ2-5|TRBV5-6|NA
TGTGCCAGCAGCTTGGAAAGACAGAGGGGGCAAGAAACCCAGTACTTC
CASSLERQRGQETQYF
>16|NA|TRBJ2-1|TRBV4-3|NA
TGCGCCAGCAGCAAAAGCGCCGGGAGTATGGGAAATGAGCAGTTCTTC
CASSKSAGSMGNEQFF
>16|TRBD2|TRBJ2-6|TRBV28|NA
TGTGCCAGCAGTTTGGCGGGGGGCACTGGGGCCAACGTCCTGACTTTC
CASSLAGGTGANVLTF
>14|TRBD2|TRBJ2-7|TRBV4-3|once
TGCGCCAGCAGCTACGGACTAGCGGTTTACGAGCAGTACTTC
CASSYGLAVYEQYF
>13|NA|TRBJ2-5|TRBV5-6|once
TGTGCCAGCGGCCAGACTCCTCAAGAGACCCAGTACTTC
CASGQTPQETQYF
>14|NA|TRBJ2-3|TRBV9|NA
TGTGCCAGCAGCGTAAGCGGTCGTACAGATACGCAGTATTTT
CASSVSGRTDTQYF
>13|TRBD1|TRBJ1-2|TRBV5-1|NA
TGCGCCAGCAGCACGGACAGGAGCTATGGCTACACCTTC
CASSTDRSYGYTF
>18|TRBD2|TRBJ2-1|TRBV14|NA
TGTGCCAGCAGCTCCACCCTTACTAGCGGGAGGTCCTACAATGAGCAGTTCTTC
CASSSTLTSGRSYNEQFF
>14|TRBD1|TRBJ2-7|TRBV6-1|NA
TGTGCCAGCACCCCGTGGGGACAGGGTTACGAGCAGTACTTC
CASTPWGQGYEQYF
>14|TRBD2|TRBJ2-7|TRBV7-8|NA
TGTGCCAGCAGCTTAGTACTAGCGGGATCCGAGCAGTACTTC
CASSLVLAGSEQYF
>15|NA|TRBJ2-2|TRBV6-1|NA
TGTGCCAGCAGTGAGTTGGTCGACCAGACTGGGGAGCTGTTTTTT
CASSELVDQTGELFF
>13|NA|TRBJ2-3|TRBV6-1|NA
TGTGCCGTTAACGGGATCGGCACAGATACGCAGTATTTT
CAVNGIGTDTQYF
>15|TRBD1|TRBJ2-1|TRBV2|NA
TGTGCCAGCAGTGAGAGGGACAGTGCCTACAATGAGCAGTTCTTC
CASSERDSAYNEQFF
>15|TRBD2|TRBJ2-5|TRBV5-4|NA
TGTGCCAGCAGCTTGGGTTGGACTAGCGGGGGGGTGGAGTACTTC
CASSLGWTSGGVEYF
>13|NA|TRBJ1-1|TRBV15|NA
TGTGCCACCAGCAGAGATCTGTACACTGAAGCTTTCTTT
CATSRDLYTEAFF
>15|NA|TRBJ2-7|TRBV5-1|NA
TGCGCCAGCAGCCCGGGCCTCAAGAGGGACTACGAGCAGTACTTC
CASSPGLKRDYEQYF
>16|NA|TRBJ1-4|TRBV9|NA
TGTGCCAGCAGCGTAGATCCCGACACAACTAATGAAAAACTGTTTTTT
CASSVDPDTTNEKLFF
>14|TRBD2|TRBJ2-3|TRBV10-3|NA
TGTGCCATCAGACGGGAGGGCCAGTTAGATACGCAGTATTTT
CAIRREGQLDTQYF
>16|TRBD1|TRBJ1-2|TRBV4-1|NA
TGCGCCAGCAGCCAAGGTCTGAACAGGGGGAACTATGGCTACACCTTC
CASSQGLNRGNYGYTF
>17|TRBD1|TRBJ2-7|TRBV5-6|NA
TGTGCCAGCAGCTTGGGGGCCGGGACAGGGAATCACTACGAGCAGTACTTC
CASSLGAGTGNHYEQYF
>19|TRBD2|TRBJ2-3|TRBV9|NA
TGTGCCAGCAGCCAACATAGCGGGAGGGCCGCGGGTAGCACAGATACGCAGTATTTT
CASSQHSGRAAGSTDTQYF